This T cell receptor (beta chain) was recorded in a study of CD8 T cells in ankylosing spondylitis. Study results and caveats: According to the report, clones linked to the disease were significantly enriched in matched synovial fluid samples taken from ankylosing spondylitis patients. Disease-linked clones had a CD8+ phenotype and relatively low frequency in peripheral blood.

V lost 0 bases, J lost 8 bases, and 17 bases stayed unmatched. CDR3 length: 19 residues. Germline values: CDR1 SGHTA, CDR2 FQGNSA. TCRdb called the 5' RACE reads again in MiXCR, with one record for every CDR3 protein. The sample has around 130,000 distinct CDR3 sequences, around 7% seen once. To note about this clonotype: Its antigen remains unidentified.

Sequencing was performed on blood, either unsorted or a sorted T cell fraction (not recorded which). The TCR sequence derives from a male donor with ankylosing spondylitis or in good health (not recorded which). The chain is built from TRBV7-2 and TRBJ2-1, with 9 bases aligning to TRBD2. CDR3 residues: CASSLAVPRGGRAGYEQFF. CDR3 DNA sequence: TGTGCCAGCAGCTTAGCGGTCCCCAGGGGCGGGAGGGCCGGATATGAGCAGTTCTTC.